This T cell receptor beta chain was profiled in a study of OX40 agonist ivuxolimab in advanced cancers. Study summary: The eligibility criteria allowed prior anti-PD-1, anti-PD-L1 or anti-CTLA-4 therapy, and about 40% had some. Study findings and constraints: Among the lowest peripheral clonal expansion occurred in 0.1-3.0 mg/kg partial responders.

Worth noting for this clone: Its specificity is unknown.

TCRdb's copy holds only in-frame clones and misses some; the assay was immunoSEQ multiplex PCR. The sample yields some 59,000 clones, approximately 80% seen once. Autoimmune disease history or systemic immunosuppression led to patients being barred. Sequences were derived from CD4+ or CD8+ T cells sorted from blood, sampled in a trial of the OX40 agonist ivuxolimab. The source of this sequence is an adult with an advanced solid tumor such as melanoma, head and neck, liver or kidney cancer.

The CDR3 region is CASSYSSPRGGSRFF. The CDR3 DNA follows: TGTGCCAGCAGTTACTCGTCGCCTCGGGGGGGTTCGAGGTTCTTC. The chain carries TRBV6-5 and TRBJ2-1, with 8 bases lining up with TRBD2. V trimming: 0 bases; J trimming: 15 bases; junction bases outside the gene matches: 13. The CDR3 sequence is 15 residues long. Germline-derived CDR1 and CDR2 are MNHEY and SVGAGI.